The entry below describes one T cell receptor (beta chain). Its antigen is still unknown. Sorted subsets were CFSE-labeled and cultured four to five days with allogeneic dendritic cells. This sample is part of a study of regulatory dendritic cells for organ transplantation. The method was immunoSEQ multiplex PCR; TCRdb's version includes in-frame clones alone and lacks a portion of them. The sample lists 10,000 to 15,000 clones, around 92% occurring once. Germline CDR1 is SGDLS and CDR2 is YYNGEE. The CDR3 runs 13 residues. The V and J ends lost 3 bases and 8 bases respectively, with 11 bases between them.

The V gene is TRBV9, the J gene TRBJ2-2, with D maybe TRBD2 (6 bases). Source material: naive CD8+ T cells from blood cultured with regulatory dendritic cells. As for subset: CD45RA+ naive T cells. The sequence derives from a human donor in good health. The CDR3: CASSASTRGELFF. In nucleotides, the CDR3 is TGTGCCAGCAGCGCCTCGACTAGAGGGGAGCTGTTTTTT. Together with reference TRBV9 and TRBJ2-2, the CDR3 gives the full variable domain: DSGVTQTPKHLITATGQRVTLRCSPRSGDLSVYWYQQSLDQGLQFLIQYYNGEERAKGNILERFSAQQFPDLHSELNLSSLELGDSALYFCASSASTRGELFFGEGSRLTVL.